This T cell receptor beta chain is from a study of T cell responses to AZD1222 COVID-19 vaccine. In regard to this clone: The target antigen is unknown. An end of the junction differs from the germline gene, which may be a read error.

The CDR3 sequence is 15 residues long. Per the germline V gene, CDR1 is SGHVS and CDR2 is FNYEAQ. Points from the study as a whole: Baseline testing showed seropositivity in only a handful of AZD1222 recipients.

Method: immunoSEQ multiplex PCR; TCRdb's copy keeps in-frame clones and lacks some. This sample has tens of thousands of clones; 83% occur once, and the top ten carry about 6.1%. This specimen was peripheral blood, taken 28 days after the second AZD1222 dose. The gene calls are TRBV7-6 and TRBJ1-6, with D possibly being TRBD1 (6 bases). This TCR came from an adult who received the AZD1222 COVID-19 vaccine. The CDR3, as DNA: TGTGCCAGCAGCTCTATACAGGGAGATAAGTCACCCCTCCACTTT. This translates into CASSSIQGDKSPLHF.